This T cell receptor (beta chain) was documented in a study of blood T cell repertoires in COVID-19. Study overall: Researchers got acute and convalescent COVID-19 samples from the United States, Italy and Spain. The analysed material was cDNA or gDNA that came from T cells, B-cell-depleted T cells, or PBMCs.

In its sample, this clone was seen a few times. Only in-frame clones appear in the TCRdb table, and some are missing; sequencing was by immunoSEQ multiplex PCR. The repertoire includes fewer than 450,000 clones, about 88% of them detected once, and 7% to 8% sits in the top ten. This CDR3 comprises 12 residues. The V end was cut by 1 base, the J end by 7 bases, with 10 bases between. The germline gives CDR1 GTSNPN, CDR2 SVGIG (reference sequence). Sequencing input: peripheral blood. This clonotype originated in a woman between 65 and 79 years old with COVID-19, enrolled during active disease. The chain has TRBV30 and TRBJ1-2, with a tentative D call TRBD1 (5 bases). CDR3 coding DNA: TGTGCCTGGAGTGAACAGGCTCGTGGCTACACCTTC. It encodes CAWSEQARGYTF.